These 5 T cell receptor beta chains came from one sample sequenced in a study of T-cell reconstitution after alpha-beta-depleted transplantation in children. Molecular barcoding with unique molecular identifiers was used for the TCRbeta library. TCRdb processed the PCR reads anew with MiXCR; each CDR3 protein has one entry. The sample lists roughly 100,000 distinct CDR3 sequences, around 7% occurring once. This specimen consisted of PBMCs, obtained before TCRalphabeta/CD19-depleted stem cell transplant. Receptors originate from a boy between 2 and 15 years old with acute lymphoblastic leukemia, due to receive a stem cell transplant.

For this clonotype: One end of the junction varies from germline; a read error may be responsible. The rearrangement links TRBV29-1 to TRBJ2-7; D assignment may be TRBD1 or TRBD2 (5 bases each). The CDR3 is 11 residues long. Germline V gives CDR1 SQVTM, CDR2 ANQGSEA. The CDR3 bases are TGCAGCGTTGAAGAGTCGGGGCAGGTGAACTTC. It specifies CSVEESGQVNF.

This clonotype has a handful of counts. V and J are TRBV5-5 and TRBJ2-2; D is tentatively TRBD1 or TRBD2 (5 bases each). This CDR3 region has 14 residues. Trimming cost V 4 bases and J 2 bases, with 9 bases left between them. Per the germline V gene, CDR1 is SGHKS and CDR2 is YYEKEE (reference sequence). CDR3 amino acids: CASSLGVNTGELFF. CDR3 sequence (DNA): TGTGCCAGCAGCCTGGGGGTCAACACCGGGGAGCTGTTTTTT.

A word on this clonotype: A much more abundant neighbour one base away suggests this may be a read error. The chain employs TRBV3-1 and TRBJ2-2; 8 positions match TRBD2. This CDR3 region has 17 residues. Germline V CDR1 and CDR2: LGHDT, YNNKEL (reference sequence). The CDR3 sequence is CASSPQRLAMNTAELFF. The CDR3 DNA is TGTGCCAGCAGCCCTCAAAGACTAGCGATGAACACCGCGGAGCTGTTTTTT.

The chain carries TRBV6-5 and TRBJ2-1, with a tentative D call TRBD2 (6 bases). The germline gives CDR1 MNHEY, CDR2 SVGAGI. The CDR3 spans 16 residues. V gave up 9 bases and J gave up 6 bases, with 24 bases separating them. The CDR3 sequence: CASNLFGDSPFNEQFF. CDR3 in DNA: TGTGCCAGTAATCTATTTGGGGACTCACCCTTCAATGAGCAGTTCTTC.

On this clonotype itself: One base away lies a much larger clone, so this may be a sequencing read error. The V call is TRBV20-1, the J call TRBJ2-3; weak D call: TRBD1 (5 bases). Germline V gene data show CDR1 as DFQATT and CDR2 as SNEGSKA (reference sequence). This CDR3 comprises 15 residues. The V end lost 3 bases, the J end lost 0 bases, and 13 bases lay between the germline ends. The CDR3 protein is CSARFLGVSTDTQYF. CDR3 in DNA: TGCAGTGCTAGGTTTCTAGGGGTAAGCACAGATACGCAGTATTTT.